The source of this TCR beta chain is a study of shared clonotypes between healthy human individuals. The CDR3 covers 16 residues. Germline CDR1 and CDR2: SGHTA and FQGNSA. Each PCR replicate run on unsorted PBMC took in 300 to 350 ng DNA, about 29,000 T cell genomes. The data were produced by immunoSEQ multiplex PCR, yet TCRdb's version contains in-frame clones alone and is incomplete. Among about 490,000 clones listed, roughly four fifths were seen once. With respect to this clone: The antigen is unknown. The junction departs from germline at one end; a sequencing error may be responsible.

General study findings and limits: The expectation was that sequencing depth would affect clonotype sharing among donors.

V usage is TRBV7-2 and J usage is TRBJ2-3, with 9 bases that match TRBD2. Sequencing was performed on PBMCs. The sequence came from a woman in her thirties or forties in good health. Some clones in this sample may be carry-over from other donors' samples. CDR3 amino acids: CASSPKSGRITDTRYF. The CDR3 DNA reads TGTGCCAGCAGCCCAAAAAGCGGGAGGATCACAGATACGCGGTATTTT.